Following are 2 T cell receptor beta chains from one sample sequenced in a study of blood T cells in healthy people across ages. The second PCR ran roughly 6 to 11 cycles with a sample-barcoded 5' primer and J-beta primers. TCRdb called the 5' RACE reads again in MiXCR, with one record for every CDR3 protein. This repertoire shows around 780,000 distinct CDR3 sequences, around 25% found once; its top ten account for approximately 2.9%. These data also formed part of another study, on T cells of mothers and their children.

Sequencing input: blood. The receptors were gathered from a boy aged 10-17 years in good health.

This clonotype was picked up a small number of times. The rearrangement joins TRBV6-5 to TRBJ2-7, with D perhaps TRBD2 (6 bases). Germline CDR1 MNHEY, CDR2 SVGAGI. The CDR3 loop spans 13 amino acids. Between the trimmed V and J ends, which lost 5 bases and 6 bases, there was a span of 14 bases. DNA for the CDR3: TGTGCCAGCAGTACCCTGAACGGGGGCGAGCAGTACTTC. Amino acid sequence: CASSTLNGGEQYF.

V usage is TRBV6-6 and J usage is TRBJ1-1, with unresolved D. Per the germline V gene, CDR1 is MNHNY and CDR2 is SVGAGI (reference sequence). The ends were cut back, 6 bases at V and 1 base at J, with 12 bases in the middle. The CDR3 loop spans 14 amino acids. The CDR3, as DNA: TGTGCCAGCAGCCTTCAGAAGGGGAACACTGAAGCTTTCTTT. It yields the protein CASSLQKGNTEAFF.